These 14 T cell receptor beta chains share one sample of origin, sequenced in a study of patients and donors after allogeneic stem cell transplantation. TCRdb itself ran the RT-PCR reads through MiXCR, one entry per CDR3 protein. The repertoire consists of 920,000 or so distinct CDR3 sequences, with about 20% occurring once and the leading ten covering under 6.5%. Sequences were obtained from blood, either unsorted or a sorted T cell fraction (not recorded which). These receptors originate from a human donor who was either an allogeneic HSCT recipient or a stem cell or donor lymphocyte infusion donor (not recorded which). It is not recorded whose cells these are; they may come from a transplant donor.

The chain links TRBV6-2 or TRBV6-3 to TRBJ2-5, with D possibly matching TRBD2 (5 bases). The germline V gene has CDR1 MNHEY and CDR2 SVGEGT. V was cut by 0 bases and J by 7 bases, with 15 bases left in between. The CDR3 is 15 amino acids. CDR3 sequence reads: CASSYSGVSPGTQYF. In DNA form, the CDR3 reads TGTGCCAGCAGTTACTCGGGAGTCTCTCCGGGGACCCAGTACTTC.

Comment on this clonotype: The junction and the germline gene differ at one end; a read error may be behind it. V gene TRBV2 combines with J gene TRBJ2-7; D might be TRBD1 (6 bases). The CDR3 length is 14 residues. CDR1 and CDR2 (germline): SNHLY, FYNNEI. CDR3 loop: CASKTGTFAYDQYF. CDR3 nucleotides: TGTGCCAGTAAGACCGGGACATTCGCCTACGATCAGTACTTC.

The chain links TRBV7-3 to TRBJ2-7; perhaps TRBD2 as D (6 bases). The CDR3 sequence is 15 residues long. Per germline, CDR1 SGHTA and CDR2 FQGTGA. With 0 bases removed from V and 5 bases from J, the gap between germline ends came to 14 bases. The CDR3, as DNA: TGTGCCAGCAGCTTAACGGGCCGGAGGGGCGACGAGCAGTACTTC. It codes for CASSLTGRRGDEQYF.

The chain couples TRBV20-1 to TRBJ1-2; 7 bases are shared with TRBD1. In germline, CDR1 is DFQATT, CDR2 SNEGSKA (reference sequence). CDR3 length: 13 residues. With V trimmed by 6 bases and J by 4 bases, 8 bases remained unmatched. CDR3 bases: TGCAGTGCCCTCCTGACAGGGAGCTATGGCTACACCTTC. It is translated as CSALLTGSYGYTF.

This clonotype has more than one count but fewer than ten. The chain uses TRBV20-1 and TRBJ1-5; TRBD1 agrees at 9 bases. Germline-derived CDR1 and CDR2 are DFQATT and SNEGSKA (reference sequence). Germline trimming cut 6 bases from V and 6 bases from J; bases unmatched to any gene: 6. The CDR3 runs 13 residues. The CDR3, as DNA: TGCAGTGCGAGGGACAGGGAGGTTCAGCCCCAGCATTTT. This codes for CSARDREVQPQHF.

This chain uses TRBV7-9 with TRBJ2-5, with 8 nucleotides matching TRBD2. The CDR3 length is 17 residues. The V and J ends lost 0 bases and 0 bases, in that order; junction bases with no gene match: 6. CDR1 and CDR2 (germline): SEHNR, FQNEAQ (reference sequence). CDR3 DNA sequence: TGTGCCAGCAGCTTAGCTGCGGGGGGCACGAACCAAGAGACCCAGTACTTC. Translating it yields CASSLAAGGTNQETQYF. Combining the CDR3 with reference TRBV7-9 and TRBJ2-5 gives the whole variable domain DTGVSQNPRHKITKRGQNVTFRCDPISEHNRLYWYRQTLGQGPEFLTYFQNEAQLEKSRLLSDRFSAERPKGSFSTLEIQRTEQGDSAMYLCASSLAAGGTNQETQYFGPGTRLLVL.

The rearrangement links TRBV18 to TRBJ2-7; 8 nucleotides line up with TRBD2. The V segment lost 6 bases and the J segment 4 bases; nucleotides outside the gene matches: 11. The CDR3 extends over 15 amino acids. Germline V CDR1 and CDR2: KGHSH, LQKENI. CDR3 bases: TGTGCCAGCTCGGGGCCCAGCGGGAGTAGGTACGAGCAGTACTTC. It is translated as CASSGPSGSRYEQYF.

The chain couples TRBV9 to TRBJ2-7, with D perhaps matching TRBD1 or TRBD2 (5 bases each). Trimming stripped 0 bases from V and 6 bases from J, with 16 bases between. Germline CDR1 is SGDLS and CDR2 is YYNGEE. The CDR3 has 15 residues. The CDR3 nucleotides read TGTGCCAGCAGCGTAGGGGACCCGAGGCTGTCCGAGCAGTACTTC. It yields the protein CASSVGDPRLSEQYF.

CDR3 residues: CASSLEGEAEQYF. The CDR3 nucleotides read TGTGCCAGCAGCTTAGAGGGGGAGGCCGAGCAGTACTTC. The chain links TRBV7-9 to TRBJ2-7; perhaps D is TRBD1 or TRBD2 (6 bases each). V was trimmed by 1 base and J by 6 bases, leaving 10 bases between them. The CDR3 is 13 amino acids. Germline V gives CDR1 SEHNR, CDR2 FQNEAQ (reference sequence).

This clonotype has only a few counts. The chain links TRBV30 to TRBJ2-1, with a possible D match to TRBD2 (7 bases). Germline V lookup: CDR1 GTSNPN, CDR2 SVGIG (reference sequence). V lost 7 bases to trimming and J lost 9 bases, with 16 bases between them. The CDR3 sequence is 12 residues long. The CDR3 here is CASEPGGGEQFF. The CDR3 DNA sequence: TGTGCCTCAGAACCGGGGGGCGGTGAGCAGTTCTTC.

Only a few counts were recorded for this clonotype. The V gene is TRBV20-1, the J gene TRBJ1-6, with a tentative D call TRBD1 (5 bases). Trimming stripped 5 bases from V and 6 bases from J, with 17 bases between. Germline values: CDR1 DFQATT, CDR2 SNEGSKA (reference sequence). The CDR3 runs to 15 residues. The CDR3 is CSAGGDPPPNSPLHF. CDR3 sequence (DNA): TGCAGTGCTGGGGGAGATCCTCCCCCTAATTCACCCCTCCACTTT.

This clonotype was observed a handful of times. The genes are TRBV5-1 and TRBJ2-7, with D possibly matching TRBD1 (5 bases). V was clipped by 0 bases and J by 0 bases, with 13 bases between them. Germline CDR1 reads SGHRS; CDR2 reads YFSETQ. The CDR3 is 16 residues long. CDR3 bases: TGCGCCAGCAGCTTGGAGGTCCAGGGAATCTCCTACGAGCAGTACTTC. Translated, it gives CASSLEVQGISYEQYF.

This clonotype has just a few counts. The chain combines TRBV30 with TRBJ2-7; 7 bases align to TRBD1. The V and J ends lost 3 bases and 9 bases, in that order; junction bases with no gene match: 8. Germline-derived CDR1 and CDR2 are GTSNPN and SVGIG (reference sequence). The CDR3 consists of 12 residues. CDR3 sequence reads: CAWSGDRSGQYF. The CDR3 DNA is TGTGCCTGGAGCGGGGACAGATCCGGGCAGTACTTC. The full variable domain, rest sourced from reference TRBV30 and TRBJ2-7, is SQTIHQWPATLVQPVGSPLSLECTVEGTSNPNLYWYRQAAGRGLQLLFYSVGIGQISSEVPQNLSASRPQDRQFILSSKKLLLSDSGFYLCAWSGDRSGQYFGPGTRLTVT.

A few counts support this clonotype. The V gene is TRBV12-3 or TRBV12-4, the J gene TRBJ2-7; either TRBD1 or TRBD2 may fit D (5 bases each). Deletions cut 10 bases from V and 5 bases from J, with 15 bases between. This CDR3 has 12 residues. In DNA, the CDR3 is TGTGCCACGAAGGGACCCCCTGACGAGCAGTACTTC. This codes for CATKGPPDEQYF.